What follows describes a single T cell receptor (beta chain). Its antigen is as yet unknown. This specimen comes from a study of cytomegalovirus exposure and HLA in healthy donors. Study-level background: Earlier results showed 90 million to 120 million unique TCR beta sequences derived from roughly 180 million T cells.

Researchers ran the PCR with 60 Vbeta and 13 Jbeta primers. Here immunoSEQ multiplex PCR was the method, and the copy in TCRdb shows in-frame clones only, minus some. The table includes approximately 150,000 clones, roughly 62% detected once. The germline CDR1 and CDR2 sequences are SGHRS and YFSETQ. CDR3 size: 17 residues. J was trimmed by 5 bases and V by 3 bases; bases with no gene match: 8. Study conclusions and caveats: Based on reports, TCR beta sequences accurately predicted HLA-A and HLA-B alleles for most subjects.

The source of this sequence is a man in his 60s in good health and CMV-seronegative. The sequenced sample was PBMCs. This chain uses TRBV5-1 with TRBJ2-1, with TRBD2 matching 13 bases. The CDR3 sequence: CASSWTTLAGGDNEQFF. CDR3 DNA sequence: TGCGCCAGCAGCTGGACTACACTAGCGGGAGGGGACAATGAGCAGTTCTTC.